Below, 31 T cell receptor beta chains from the same sample are listed, as sequenced in a study of cytomegalovirus exposure and HLA in healthy donors. Use of 60 Vbeta and 13 Jbeta primers characterized the PCR. Measured with immunoSEQ multiplex PCR; TCRdb has only the in-frame clones, and not every one. The sample holds fewer than 120,000 clones, roughly three quarters seen once. Sequencing was done on a sample of PBMCs. The receptor set was obtained from a man younger than 45 in good health and CMV-seropositive.

This rearrangement joins TRBV27 to TRBJ2-1; D possibly corresponds to TRBD2 (7 bases). V was clipped by 2 bases and J by 9 bases, with 17 bases between them. CDR3 length: 15 residues. Germline V lookup: CDR1 MNHEY, CDR2 SMNVEV (reference sequence). The CDR3 region is CASSLEVGGRAEQFF. In nucleotides, the CDR3 is TGTGCCAGCAGTTTAGAGGTCGGGGGGCGCGCTGAGCAGTTCTTC.

The chain employs TRBV15 and TRBJ2-1, with D tentatively TRBD2 (7 bases). The germline V and J ends were trimmed by 1 base and 8 bases, with 18 bases remaining between them. CDR3 length equals 16 residues. Germline V CDR1 and CDR2: LNHNV, YYDKDF (reference sequence). CDR3 residues: CATSRVHGEGGDEQFF. CDR3 nucleotides: TGTGCCACCAGCAGAGTGCACGGGGAAGGGGGGGATGAGCAGTTCTTC.

The chain is built from TRBV14 and TRBJ1-1; a weak D match, TRBD1 (5 bases). CDR1 SGHDN and CDR2 FVKESK come from the germline V gene. This CDR3 has 15 amino acids. V lost 0 bases, J lost 1 base, and 9 bases lay in between. CDR3 loop: CASSQDRGKNTEAFF. In nucleotides, the CDR3 is TGTGCCAGCAGCCAAGACCGGGGGAAGAACACTGAAGCTTTCTTT. Complete variable domain (other parts from reference TRBV14 and TRBJ1-1): EAGVTQFPSHSVIEKGQTVTLRCDPISGHDNLYWYRRVMGKEIKFLLHFVKESKQDESGMPNNRFLAERTGGTYSTLKVQPAELEDSGVYFCASSQDRGKNTEAFFGQGTRLTVV.

This clone was counted once. The CDR3 is CASSPAGTYEQYF. In DNA, the CDR3 is TGTGCCAGCTCACCAGCAGGGACCTACGAGCAGTACTTC. This chain uses TRBV18 with TRBJ2-7; a weak D match, TRBD1 (5 bases). The V and J ends lost 2 bases and 2 bases respectively, with 7 bases between them. The CDR3 is made up of 13 amino acids. Germline V gene lookup returns CDR1 KGHSH and CDR2 LQKENI. Full variable domain (outside the CDR3, taken from reference TRBV18 and TRBJ2-7): NAGVMQNPRHLVRRRGQEARLRCSPMKGHSHVYWYRQLPEEGLKFMVYLQKENIIDESGMPKERFSAEFPKEGPSILRIQQVVRGDSAAYFCASSPAGTYEQYFGPGTRLTVT.

The chain links TRBV4-1 to TRBJ2-7; weak D call: TRBD1 (5 bases). The CDR3 loop spans 14 amino acids. V dropped 3 bases and J dropped 2 bases, with 11 bases sitting between them. CDR1 is MGHRA, CDR2 YSYEKL, per germline. The CDR3 loop is CASSHRIRAYEQYF. CDR3 coding DNA: TGCGCCAGCAGCCACCGAATCAGGGCCTACGAGCAGTACTTC.

This chain uses TRBV6-6 with TRBJ1-4; TRBD1 is a possible D gene (6 bases). This CDR3 has 13 residues. Germline CDR1 reads MNHNY; CDR2 reads SVGAGI (reference sequence). V was pared by 10 bases and J by 8 bases, with 17 bases between. CDR3 nucleotide sequence: TGTGCCACTACGTACAGGGTTATCGAAAAACTGTTTTTT. This sequence encodes CATTYRVIEKLFF.

The chain couples TRBV28 to TRBJ1-1; tentatively, D is TRBD1 (5 bases). Germline V lookup: CDR1 MDHEN, CDR2 SYDVKM. V lost 6 bases, J lost 7 bases, and 12 bases lay in between. The length of the CDR3 is 12 residues. The CDR3, as DNA: TGTGCCAGCAGATCGACAGCTGGTGAAGCTTTCTTT. This gives the protein CASRSTAGEAFF.

The chain links TRBV9 to TRBJ2-1; weak D call: TRBD2 (7 bases). Germline assignment: CDR1 SGDLS and CDR2 YYNGEE. V lost 0 bases, J lost 7 bases, and 20 bases lay in between. The CDR3 has 17 amino acids. CDR3 nucleotide sequence: TGTGCCAGCAGCGTAGCTGGCGGGGGCCTCACCGGGAATGAGCAGTTCTTC. It yields the protein CASSVAGGGLTGNEQFF.

The CDR3 protein is CASSSFWDSRGFYEQYF. The CDR3 nucleotides read TGTGCCAGTAGTTCCTTCTGGGACAGTCGGGGATTCTACGAGCAGTACTTC. This chain joins TRBV19 and TRBJ2-7; 7 bases are shared with TRBD1. The germline CDR1 and CDR2 sequences are LNHDA and SQIVND (reference sequence). V lost 5 bases to trimming and J lost 3 bases; unmatched junction nucleotides: 16. This CDR3 region has 17 residues.

There are a few counts of this clone. This chain uses TRBV30 with TRBJ2-7; 7 bases map to TRBD1. The length of the CDR3 is 14 residues. The germline CDR1 and CDR2 sequences are GTSNPN and SVGIG (reference sequence). Trimming removed 2 bases from V and 2 bases from J; junction bases left unmatched: 6. CDR3 residues: CAWSLGTVTYEQYF. The CDR3 nucleotides are TGTGCCTGGAGTTTGGGGACAGTAACCTACGAGCAGTACTTC.

The J gene is TRBJ1-1, the V gene TRBV5-1; 11 bases fit TRBD1. CDR1 is SGHRS and CDR2 is YFSETQ in the germline V gene. The CDR3 is made up of 14 amino acids. Trimming cost V 3 bases and J 4 bases; bases outside gene matches: 2. The CDR3 loop reads CASSWGQGGTEAFF. For the CDR3, the DNA is TGCGCCAGCAGCTGGGGACAGGGGGGCACTGAAGCTTTCTTT.

The gene calls are TRBV10-3 and TRBJ2-2; TRBD1 matches 9 bases. Germline V gene sequence: CDR1 ENHRY, CDR2 SYGVKD. The V segment lost 2 bases and the J segment 5 bases; nucleotides outside the gene matches: 3. There are 15 residues in the CDR3. The CDR3: CAISEGQGKTGELFF. CDR3 coding DNA: TGTGCCATCAGTGAGGGACAGGGGAAGACCGGGGAGCTGTTTTTT.

This CDR3 is CASRRDRDTGELFF. The CDR3 DNA is TGTGCCAGTAGACGTGACAGGGATACCGGGGAGCTGTTTTTT. The chain is built from TRBV19 and TRBJ2-2; TRBD1 agrees at 7 bases. V was pared by 6 bases and J by 5 bases, with 6 bases of the junction left unmatched. In germline, CDR1 is LNHDA, CDR2 SQIVND (reference sequence). There are 14 residues in the CDR3.

The V call is TRBV5-1, the J call TRBJ2-5; weak D call: TRBD2 (6 bases). V was shortened by 0 bases and J by 1 base, with 10 bases between the two germline ends. The germline V gene has CDR1 SGHRS and CDR2 YFSETQ. The CDR3 runs 15 residues. The DNA of the CDR3 is TGCGCCAGCAGCTTGGCCTCCGGGGGCCAAGAGACCCAGTACTTC. Amino acid sequence: CASSLASGGQETQYF.

This clone was observed once. V and J are TRBV30 and TRBJ1-1; TRBD1 matches 10 bases. The V gene end was trimmed by 3 bases and the J gene end by 1 base; junction bases not matched to a gene: 11. The CDR3 extends over 17 amino acids. Germline lookup yields CDR1 GTSNPN and CDR2 SVGIG (reference sequence). This chain's CDR3 is CAWSQPGQGGSNTEAFF. As DNA, the CDR3 is TGTGCCTGGAGCCAACCCGGACAGGGGGGTTCGAACACTGAAGCTTTCTTT.

Turning to this clone: The same CDR3 arises from other DNA sequences in this sample as well. V is TRBV19 and J is TRBJ1-1, with D possibly matching TRBD1 (5 bases). Germline CDR1 and CDR2: LNHDA and SQIVND (reference sequence). The CDR3 is 13 amino acids. Trimming left V 1 base short and J 6 bases short, with 9 bases between. CDR3 residues: CASSIVGGAEAFF. The CDR3 coding sequence is TGTGCCAGTAGTATAGTTGGGGGGGCTGAAGCTTTCTTT.

V is TRBV4-1 and J is TRBJ2-5; D unresolved. The DNA end favors TRBJ2-7, so the J call may be wrong. This CDR3 has 15 residues. Per the germline V gene, CDR1 is MGHRA and CDR2 is YSYEKL. CDR3 amino acids: CASSQDRGVAYEQYF. CDR3 nucleotide sequence: TGCGCCAGCAGCCAAGATCGAGGAGTAGCCTACGAGCAGTACTTC.

The chain uses TRBV5-4 and TRBJ2-7; 14 bases line up with TRBD2. Trimming removed 5 bases from V and 2 bases from J; junction bases left unmatched: 3. From germline, CDR1 is SGHNT and CDR2 YYREEE (reference sequence). The CDR3 extends over 15 amino acids. CDR3: CASRPTSGGAYEQYF. In DNA, the CDR3 is TGTGCCAGCAGGCCGACTAGCGGGGGGGCCTACGAGCAGTACTTC. Full variable domain (missing parts from reference TRBV5-4 and TRBJ2-7): ETGVTQSPTHLIKTRGQQVTLRCSSQSGHNTVSWYQQALGQGPQFIFQYYREEENGRGNFPPRFSGLQFPNYSSELNVNALELDDSALYLCASRPTSGGAYEQYFGPGTRLTVT.

A note on this clone: A much bigger clone sits one base away, suggesting this may be a read error. The chain has TRBV11-2 and TRBJ1-2, with a weak D call TRBD1 (5 bases). V shed 5 bases and J shed 4 bases, with 8 bases lying between them. Germline-derived CDR1 and CDR2 are SGHAT and FQNNGV. CDR3 length: 12 amino acids. CDR3 DNA sequence: TGTGCCAGCAGCGCGACAGTCTATGGCTACACCTTC. Translated, it gives CASSATVYGYTF.

This clone came up a few times. This sequence joins TRBV6-5 and TRBJ2-3; no clear D. Trimming removed 1 base at V and 2 bases at J, with 10 bases between. This CDR3 spans 15 amino acids. Germline CDR1 MNHEY, CDR2 SVGAGI. The CDR3 nucleotides read TGTGCCAGCAGTTACTACCATGACTCCACAGATACGCAGTATTTT. As protein: CASSYYHDSTDTQYF.

V is TRBV6-5 and J is TRBJ1-1, with 9 bases matching TRBD1. This CDR3 is built from 14 residues. Germline loops: CDR1 MNHEY, CDR2 SVGAGI. Trimming cost V 4 bases and J 5 bases; bases outside gene matches: 5. CDR3 bases: TGTGCCAGCAGTTGGACAGGGGAGAAAACTGAAGCTTTCTTT. As protein: CASSWTGEKTEAFF.

The V call is TRBV11-3, the J call TRBJ2-5; TRBD1 matches at 7 bases. The CDR3 consists of 15 residues. Germline values: CDR1 SGHNT, CDR2 YENEEA. V gave up 1 base and J gave up 4 bases; unmatched junction bases: 6. This CDR3 reads CASSLGRGGRETQYF. The CDR3 nucleotides read TGTGCCAGCAGCTTAGGGAGAGGGGGCAGAGAGACCCAGTACTTC.

The rearrangement uses TRBV6-1 and TRBJ1-5, with D perhaps matching TRBD1 (6 bases). The CDR3 loop spans 15 amino acids. CDR1 is MNHNS and CDR2 is SASEGT in the germline V gene. Trimming stripped 0 bases from V and 5 bases from J, with 11 bases between. CDR3 amino acids: CASSEAGDNYQPQHF. DNA of the CDR3: TGTGCCAGCAGTGAAGCTGGGGACAATTATCAGCCCCAGCATTTT.

The chain is built from TRBV11-3 and TRBJ2-3, with 7 bases aligning to TRBD2. J lost 9 bases, V lost 3 bases, and 12 bases had no gene match. In germline, CDR1 is SGHNT, CDR2 YENEEA. The CDR3 is 15 amino acids. CDR3 amino acids: CASSFPAGVTHTQYF. CDR3 in DNA: TGTGCCAGCAGCTTCCCCGCGGGGGTGACGCACACGCAGTATTTT. The full variable domain, completed using reference TRBV11-3 and TRBJ2-3, is EAGVVQSPRYKIIEKKQPVAFWCNPISGHNTLYWYLQNLGQGPELLIRYENEEAVDDSQLPKDRFSAERLKGVDSTLKIQPAELGDSAVYLCASSFPAGVTHTQYFGPGTRLTVL.

The gene calls are TRBV7-9 and TRBJ2-2, with 10 bases lining up with TRBD1. The J segment lost 4 bases and the V segment lost 3 bases, leaving 5 bases of the junction unmatched. The CDR3 runs to 16 residues. Germline values: CDR1 SEHNR, CDR2 FQNEAQ (reference sequence). The CDR3: CASSLSGTGVTGELFF. CDR3 sequence (DNA): TGTGCCAGCAGCTTGTCCGGGACAGGGGTCACCGGGGAGCTGTTTTTT. Variable domain in full (rest from reference TRBV7-9 and TRBJ2-2): DTGVSQNPRHKITKRGQNVTFRCDPISEHNRLYWYRQTLGQGPEFLTYFQNEAQLEKSRLLSDRFSAERPKGSFSTLEIQRTEQGDSAMYLCASSLSGTGVTGELFFGEGSRLTVL.

The V gene is TRBV5-1, the J gene TRBJ2-7, with 9 bases aligning to TRBD1. Per germline, CDR1 SGHRS and CDR2 YFSETQ. The CDR3 spans 16 residues. V dropped 0 bases and J dropped 2; count of bases not matched to a gene: 6. As DNA, the CDR3 is TGCGCCAGCAGCTTGGCCGGGACAGGGCTCACCTACGAGCAGTACTTC. This encodes CASSLAGTGLTYEQYF. The full variable domain, completed using reference TRBV5-1 and TRBJ2-7, is KAGVTQTPRYLIKTRGQQVTLSCSPISGHRSVSWYQQTPGQGLQFLFEYFSETQRNKGNFPGRFSGRQFSNSRSEMNVSTLELGDSALYLCASSLAGTGLTYEQYFGPGTRLTVT.

The table lists this clone with a count of one. The chain employs TRBV7-9 and TRBJ2-7, with TRBD2 matching over 10 bases. This CDR3 has 12 residues. In germline, CDR1 is SEHNR, CDR2 FQNEAQ (reference sequence). CDR3 coding DNA: TGTTCCGGCGGGACTAGCGCCTACGAGCAGTACTTC. It codes for CSGGTSAYEQYF.

The genes are TRBV5-5 and TRBJ1-1; D is undetermined. Trimming stripped 5 bases from V and 0 bases from J, with 17 bases between. Germline CDR1 reads SGHKS; CDR2 reads YYEKEE (reference sequence). CDR3 length equals 16 residues. CDR3 sequence reads: CASSIPRETMNTEAFF. The CDR3 nucleotides read TGTGCCAGCAGTATTCCCCGGGAGACGATGAACACTGAAGCTTTCTTT.

This clone was seen only a few times. This chain joins TRBV11-3 and TRBJ2-7; D is possibly TRBD2 (5 bases). Germline-derived CDR1 and CDR2 are SGHNT and YENEEA. The CDR3 has 15 amino acids. Between the trimmed V and J ends, which lost 4 bases and 4 bases, there was a span of 17 bases. DNA of the CDR3: TGTGCCAGCAGCTCTGAGAACTATCGGGGATACGAGCAGTACTTC. This gives the protein CASSSENYRGYEQYF.

On this clone: This probably arose from a read error, given a far larger clone one base away. This chain uses TRBV4-2 with TRBJ2-2; TRBD1 is a possible D gene (5 bases). V dropped 4 bases and J dropped 1 base, with 7 bases sitting between them. The CDR3 loop spans 14 amino acids. Germline-derived CDR1 and CDR2 are LGHNA and YNFKEQ. The CDR3 DNA sequence: TGTGCCAGCAGCCCTGGACAGAACACCGGGGAGCTGTTTTTT. It specifies CASSPGQNTGELFF.

J is TRBJ2-7 and V is TRBV7-6; 8 positions agree with TRBD1. CDR1 is SGHVS, CDR2 FNYEAQ, per germline. There are 16 residues in the CDR3. The J segment lost 6 bases and the V segment lost 1 base, leaving 11 bases of the junction unmatched. CDR3 in amino acids: CASSLVSAGGSLEQYF. In DNA form, the CDR3 reads TGTGCCAGCAGCTTAGTCTCCGCAGGGGGCTCCCTCGAGCAGTACTTC.